Presented here are 12 T cell receptor beta chains from one specimen sequenced in a study of neurological immune-mediated disorders. TCRdb re-analysed the 5' RACE reads in MiXCR, keeping a single row per CDR3 protein. The sample contains roughly 42,000 distinct CDR3 sequences, approximately 15% of which appear only once. The time point here: longitudinal time-point 3. Sequenced: PBMCs. These receptors were collected from a man younger than 45 in good health.

This clonotype was counted many times. The chain has TRBV12-3 or TRBV12-4 and TRBJ1-5, with unresolved D. The CDR3 consists of 15 residues. Deletions cut 1 base from V and 0 bases from J, with 7 bases between. The CDR3 reads CASSLDGVSNQPQHF. The CDR3, as DNA: TGTGCCAGCAGTTTAGATGGGGTTAGCAATCAGCCCCAGCATTTT.

Ten or more counts support this clonotype. The chain employs TRBV27 and TRBJ2-1; a possible D gene is TRBD1 (6 bases). Trimming stripped 5 bases from V and 0 bases from J, with 14 bases between. This CDR3 is 16 amino acids long. CDR1 and CDR2 from the germline V gene are MNHEY and SMNVEV (reference sequence). The CDR3 DNA follows: TGTGCCAGCAGTAGAAGGGACAAAAGCTCCTACAATGAGCAGTTCTTC. It yields the protein CASSRRDKSSYNEQFF.

In this sample, this clonotype turned up many times. The V call is TRBV6-5, the J call TRBJ2-3; D is undetermined. Trimming cost V 6 bases and J 1 base, with 14 bases left between them. From germline, CDR1 is MNHEY and CDR2 SVGAGI. This CDR3 spans 15 amino acids. Written as DNA, the CDR3 is TGTGCCAGCAGCCGAATTGGTGGGGGCACAGATACGCAGTATTTT. It specifies CASSRIGGGTDTQYF.

In its sample, this clonotype was seen many times. The chain combines TRBV5-1 with TRBJ2-7; D remains unclear. V shed 0 bases and J shed 6 bases, with 7 bases lying between them. The CDR3 length is 12 residues. Germline V gives CDR1 SGHRS, CDR2 YFSETQ. CDR3 protein: CASSLVGGEQYF. The DNA of the CDR3 is TGCGCCAGCAGCTTGGTTGGCGGCGAGCAGTACTTC.

At least ten counts were recorded for this clonotype. This chain joins TRBV7-3 and TRBJ2-3, with 7 bases that match TRBD2. Germline loops: CDR1 SGHTA, CDR2 FQGTGA. V was clipped by 5 bases and J by 2 bases; unmatched bases: 7. The length of the CDR3 is 15 residues. In DNA, the CDR3 is TGTGCCAGCAGCCTCACCGGGACTACCACAGATACGCAGTATTTT. Encoded protein: CASSLTGTTTDTQYF.

This clonotype has ten or more counts. V usage is TRBV5-1 and J usage is TRBJ2-5; perhaps D is TRBD1 or TRBD2 (5 bases each). Trimming pared 2 bases from V and 2 bases from J, leaving 13 bases between. This CDR3 has 15 amino acids. Germline CDR1 and CDR2: SGHRS and YFSETQ. This CDR3 reads CASSFSGAVQETQYF. In DNA form, the CDR3 reads TGCGCCAGCAGCTTTTCCGGGGCGGTACAAGAGACCCAGTACTTC. The full variable domain, in which reference TRBV5-1 and TRBJ2-5 provide the parts outside the CDR3, is KAGVTQTPRYLIKTRGQQVTLSCSPISGHRSVSWYQQTPGQGLQFLFEYFSETQRNKGNFPGRFSGRQFSNSRSEMNVSTLELGDSALYLCASSFSGAVQETQYFGPGTRLLVL.

There are many counts of this clonotype. V and J are TRBV6-6 and TRBJ2-7; D is perhaps TRBD2 (5 bases). V lost 2 bases and J lost 7, with 12 bases in between. The germline V gene has CDR1 MNHNY and CDR2 SVGAGI (reference sequence). The CDR3 spans 13 residues. This CDR3 reads CASSYVPGGEQYF. The CDR3, as DNA: TGTGCCAGCAGTTACGTGCCCGGAGGAGAGCAGTACTTC.

This clonotype was counted many times. The chain links TRBV5-1 to TRBJ1-4; 8 nucleotides match TRBD1. The CDR3 is 14 residues long. Germline V gives CDR1 SGHRS, CDR2 YFSETQ. V shed 4 bases, J shed 6 bases, and the junction held 5 bases outside the gene matches. CDR3: CASSRTGFDEKLFF. The CDR3 region has the DNA TGCGCCAGCAGCCGGACAGGGTTTGATGAAAAACTGTTTTTT.

There are many counts of this clonotype. This CDR3 reads CASRPGTGKYEQYF. For the CDR3, the DNA is TGCGCCAGCAGACCCGGGACAGGGAAGTACGAGCAGTACTTC. V gene TRBV5-1 combines with J gene TRBJ2-7, with 9 bases that match TRBD1. This CDR3 comprises 14 residues. V was clipped by 5 bases and J by 4 bases; unmatched bases: 7. CDR1 is SGHRS and CDR2 is YFSETQ in the germline V gene.

The table lists this clonotype with many counts. V gene TRBV20-1 combines with J gene TRBJ2-4; no definite D call. The germline V gene has CDR1 DFQATT and CDR2 SNEGSKA (reference sequence). The V gene lost 8 bases and the J gene lost 1 base, with 21 bases spanning the gap. CDR3 size: 16 residues. CDR3 DNA: TGCAGTTCTAAATCCCCCAACCCGGTTGCCAAAAACATTCAGTACTTC. It codes for CSSKSPNPVAKNIQYF.

Many counts were recorded for this clonotype. This sequence joins TRBV5-1 and TRBJ1-1; 7 bases fit TRBD1. The CDR3 is 14 residues long. In germline, CDR1 is SGHRS, CDR2 YFSETQ. The J segment lost 4 bases and the V segment lost 3 bases, leaving 6 bases of the junction unmatched. CDR3 amino acids: CASSSRGVGTEAFF. The CDR3 DNA reads as TGCGCCAGCAGCTCCAGGGGGGTCGGCACTGAAGCTTTCTTT.

This clonotype has at least ten counts. This chain uses TRBV5-1 with TRBJ2-2, with D perhaps TRBD1 (6 bases). CDR3 size: 15 residues. V dropped 4 bases and J dropped 4 bases, with 14 bases sitting between them. Looked up from germline, CDR1 is SGHRS and CDR2 is YFSETQ. DNA of the CDR3: TGCGCCAGCAGCCGGCAGGGGAGTAGCACCGGGGAGCTGTTTTTT. Amino acids: CASSRQGSSTGELFF.